A selection of T cell receptor beta chains follows, all from one sample in a study of T cell repertoires in cytomegalovirus infection. TCRdb ran MiXCR on the reads and lists one entry per CDR3 protein. The table records 250,000 to 350,000 distinct CDR3 sequences, about 23% of them present only once. The sample consisted of PBMCs. Source of these receptors: a human donor in good health (CMV status not recorded). Some clones in this sample may be carry-over from other donors' samples. The CDR3 runs from the conserved cysteine through the conserved F or W. The order of the fields is V gene, clone size, D gene, J gene, CDR3 protein, CDR3 DNA. The D gene is left open where the match is weak. Clone size is not always given. Where it is, it says once, few, many or a class for expanded clones.

>TRBV5-1|.|.|TRBJ2-5
CASSLGGDPPGQYF
TGCGCCAGCAGCTTGGGGGGGGACCCGCCGGGCCAGTACTTC
>TRBV6-1|many|TRBD1|TRBJ2-2
CASRPGQGSPGELFF
TGTGCCAGCAGACCGGGACAGGGGTCCCCCGGGGAGCTGTTTTTT
>TRBV20-1|few|.|TRBJ2-2
CSVPDWDTGELFF
TGCAGTGTCCCGGACTGGGACACCGGGGAGCTGTTTTTT
>TRBV28|few|.|TRBJ1-1
CASSFSDSTEAFF
TGTGCCAGCAGTTTCTCCGACAGTACTGAAGCTTTCTTT
>TRBV7-9|.|TRBD2|TRBJ2-1
CASSSGTSGRVTLYNEQFF
TGTGCCAGCAGCTCGGGGACTAGCGGGAGGGTTACTCTCTACAATGAGCAGTTCTTC
>TRBV14|.|.|TRBJ2-2
CASSQVLAAGELFF
TGTGCCAGCAGCCAAGTTCTAGCCGCCGGGGAGCTGTTTTTT
>TRBV25-1|.|.|TRBJ1-6
CASSPRVDSPLHF
TGTGCCAGCAGTCCGAGGGTGGATTCACCCCTCCACTTT
>TRBV10-3|few|.|TRBJ1-1
CAIRRDLNTEAFF
TGTGCCATCAGAAGGGACCTGAACACTGAAGCTTTCTTT
>TRBV20-1|.|.|TRBJ2-5
CSARKGSGTQETQYF
TGCAGTGCTAGGAAGGGCTCGGGTACGCAAGAGACCCAGTACTTC
>TRBV7-9|many|.|TRBJ2-3
CASSLSPGKMHF
TGTGCCAGCTCACTATCCCCGGGGAAAATGCATTTT
>TRBV7-2|many|.|TRBJ2-2
CASSLAGLWGARTGELFF
TGTGCCAGCAGCTTAGCAGGGCTGTGGGGTGCTCGGACCGGGGAGCTGTTTTTT
>TRBV11-2|.|.|TRBJ2-5
CASSLELVEETQYF
TGTGCCAGCAGCTTAGAGCTAGTTGAAGAGACCCAGTACTTC
>TRBV20-1|once|.|TRBJ1-6
CSASASYNSPLHF
TGCAGTGCTAGCGCCTCCTATAATTCACCCCTCCACTTT
>TRBV6-1|.|.|TRBJ2-1
CASSQPPAPEQFF
TGTGCCAGCAGTCAACCCCCCGCCCCTGAGCAGTTCTTC
>TRBV20-1|few|.|TRBJ1-1
CSARKATENTEAFF
TGCAGTGCTAGAAAGGCGACAGAGAACACTGAAGCTTTCTTT
>TRBV7-2|many|TRBD1|TRBJ2-7
CASSLTGAMSSYEQYF
TGTGCCAGCAGCTTGACAGGGGCCATGAGCTCCTACGAGCAGTACTTC
>TRBV29-1|many|TRBD1|TRBJ2-3
CSVVTSTGTESSTDTQYF
TGCAGCGTTGTCACGTCGACCGGGACAGAGTCTAGCACAGATACGCAGTATTTT
>TRBV29-1|few|.|TRBJ1-1
CSVKLEDTEAFF
TGCAGCGTGAAACTGGAGGACACTGAAGCTTTCTTT
>TRBV25-1|many|.|TRBJ1-1
CASSESQGGTEAFF
TGTGCCAGCAGTGAATCACAGGGAGGGACTGAAGCTTTCTTT
>TRBV7-2|.|TRBD2|TRBJ2-7
CASSLAHTSGYDEQYF
TGTGCCAGCAGCTTAGCGCATACTAGCGGATACGATGAGCAGTACTTC
>TRBV5-1|few|.|TRBJ1-2
CASSLAASGGLYGYTF
TGCGCCAGCAGCCTGGCCGCGTCCGGAGGTCTCTATGGCTACACCTTC
>TRBV11-2|.|.|TRBJ2-2
CASSLASGWELFF
TGTGCCAGCAGCTTAGCGTCAGGTTGGGAGCTGTTTTTT
>TRBV29-1|.|TRBD1|TRBJ2-3
CSVEGDRGGF
TGCAGCGTTGAGGGGGACAGAGGCGGGTTT
>TRBV2|few|.|TRBJ1-3
CASNQGSSGNTIYF
TGTGCCAGCAACCAAGGGTCCTCTGGAAACACCATATATTTT
>TRBV29-1|.|.|TRBJ2-2
CSVEVSNPPTGELFF
TGCAGCGTTGAAGTCAGTAATCCTCCCACCGGGGAGCTGTTTTTT